Each of the 14 T cell receptor beta chains below was sequenced from the same sample in a study of blood T cell repertoires in COVID-19. Produced via immunoSEQ multiplex PCR; TCRdb's table is partial and in-frame only. The sample shows roughly 150,000 clones, approximately 83% of them seen only once. The sequencing sample was made of peripheral blood. These receptors all stem from a man aged 65 to 85 who had recovered from COVID-19.

V usage is TRBV7-3 and J usage is TRBJ2-7; 8 bases align to TRBD1. The trim removed 2 bases at V and 3 bases at J, leaving 6 bases unmatched. The germline V gene has CDR1 SGHTA and CDR2 FQGTGA. This CDR3 has 15 residues. The CDR3 DNA reads TGTGCCAGCAGCTTAGGACAGGGAAGTCACTACGAGCAGTACTTC. It specifies CASSLGQGSHYEQYF.

The DNA of the CDR3 is TGCGCCAGCAGCCAAGAAGGACTAGCGGATAGCACAGATACGCAGTATTTT. This translates into CASSQEGLADSTDTQYF. The chain joins TRBV4-1 to TRBJ2-3; 10 bases are a match to TRBD2. Germline V CDR1 and CDR2: MGHRA, YSYEKL. The CDR3 spans 17 residues. V lost 0 bases and J lost 0; bases outside the gene matches: 3.

This chain connects TRBV15 to TRBJ1-4; 7 nucleotides line up with TRBD1. There are 17 residues in the CDR3. With 0 bases clipped from V and 6 bases from J, the junction kept 10 bases outside the gene matches. Per the germline V gene, CDR1 is LNHNV and CDR2 is YYDKDF (reference sequence). The DNA for the CDR3 is TGTGCCACCAGCAGAGAACTTCGACAGGGCCCAGATGAAAAACTGTTTTTT. It encodes CATSRELRQGPDEKLFF.

This chain uses TRBV18 with TRBJ1-4; TRBD1 matches at 10 bases. This CDR3 is 16 amino acids long. The trim removed 3 bases at V and 3 bases at J, leaving 4 bases unmatched. Germline V gene lookup returns CDR1 KGHSH and CDR2 LQKENI. The CDR3 DNA follows: TGTGCCAGCTCACCGCCGACAGGGGGCGCTAATGAAAAACTGTTTTTT. As protein: CASSPPTGGANEKLFF. Full variable domain (rest looked up from reference TRBV18 and TRBJ1-4): NAGVMQNPRHLVRRRGQEARLRCSPMKGHSHVYWYRQLPEEGLKFMVYLQKENIIDESGMPKERFSAEFPKEGPSILRIQQVVRGDSAAYFCASSPPTGGANEKLFFGSGTQLSVL.

The genes are TRBV5-4 and TRBJ2-2; D perhaps matches TRBD2 (5 bases). The germline V gene has CDR1 SGHNT and CDR2 YYREEE (reference sequence). The CDR3 consists of 13 residues. V was shortened by 4 bases and J by 6 bases, with 10 bases between the two germline ends. The CDR3 here is CASSLTSSGELFF. For the CDR3, the DNA is TGTGCCAGCAGCCTTACTAGTTCCGGGGAGCTGTTTTTT.

The rearrangement uses TRBV3-1 (or the pseudogene TRBV3-2) and TRBJ1-2, with a tentative D call TRBD1 (6 bases). The V end lost 3 bases, the J end lost 0 bases, and 8 bases lay between the germline ends. The CDR3 consists of 14 residues. The germline V gene has CDR1 LGHDT and CDR2 YNNKEL (reference sequence). CDR3 sequence (DNA): TGTGCCAGCAGCCATTACAGGGCTAACTATGGCTACACCTTC. Translation: CASSHYRANYGYTF.

The chain links TRBV5-4 to TRBJ1-6; 8 bases agree with TRBD1. V lost 2 bases to trimming and J lost 10 bases; unmatched junction nucleotides: 2. In germline, CDR1 is SGHNT, CDR2 YYREEE (reference sequence). The CDR3 has 13 residues. The CDR3: CASSFDRGSPLHF. CDR3 coding DNA: TGTGCCAGCAGCTTCGACAGGGGATCACCCCTCCACTTT.

This clone came up once. The genes are TRBV5-1 and TRBJ2-7, with D perhaps matching TRBD2 (7 bases). Trimming shortened V by 4 bases and J by 2 bases, and 19 bases separated the two germline ends. Germline lookup yields CDR1 SGHRS and CDR2 YFSETQ. The CDR3 covers 16 residues. The CDR3 region has the DNA TGCGCCAGCAGCGGTGGGGGGCTAGCGGAGCCCTACGAGCAGTACTTC. It translates to CASSGGGLAEPYEQYF.

This chain joins TRBV28 and TRBJ1-1; D unclear. Germline V gene lookup returns CDR1 MDHEN and CDR2 SYDVKM. The CDR3 is 12 residues long. Trimming took 9 bases from V and 0 from J, leaving 8 bases between them. Here the CDR3 DNA reads TGTGCCAGTGCTAGTATGAACACTGAAGCTTTCTTT. It yields the protein CASASMNTEAFF.

The CDR3 nucleotides are TGTGCCAGCTCACCTACGGCGGGGGACACTGAAGCTTTCTTT. Encoded protein: CASSPTAGDTEAFF. The genes are TRBV18 and TRBJ1-1, with D perhaps matching TRBD1 (5 bases). The V gene lost 3 bases and the J gene lost 3 bases, with 11 bases spanning the gap. Per the germline V gene, CDR1 is KGHSH and CDR2 is LQKENI. CDR3 length: 14 amino acids.

The chain carries TRBV4-2 and TRBJ2-1, with a weak D call TRBD2 (5 bases). In germline, CDR1 is LGHNA, CDR2 YNFKEQ. The CDR3 length is 15 residues. Trimming stripped 3 bases from V and 1 base from J, with 10 bases between. The CDR3 nucleotides are TGTGCCAGCAGCCAGGACTTTGTGTCCTACAATGAGCAGTTCTTC. This sequence encodes CASSQDFVSYNEQFF.

J is TRBJ1-1 and V is TRBV5-1; D is perhaps TRBD1 (5 bases). This CDR3 spans 15 amino acids. V lost 10 bases and J lost 3, with 22 bases in between. Germline V CDR1 and CDR2: SGHRS, YFSETQ. CDR3 coding DNA: TGCGCCTCCATAGTGGGGGGGACGGGAGACACTGAAGCTTTCTTT. It translates to CASIVGGTGDTEAFF. The full variable domain, with the rest looked up from reference TRBV5-1 and TRBJ1-1, is KAGVTQTPRYLIKTRGQQVTLSCSPISGHRSVSWYQQTPGQGLQFLFEYFSETQRNKGNFPGRFSGRQFSNSRSEMNVSTLELGDSALYLCASIVGGTGDTEAFFGQGTRLTVV.

The chain recombines TRBV6-5 with TRBJ2-7, with 9 bases fitting TRBD2. The trim removed 4 bases at V and 6 bases at J, leaving 7 bases unmatched. The length of the CDR3 is 14 residues. Germline CDR1 is MNHEY and CDR2 is SVGAGI. CDR3 DNA sequence: TGTGCCAGCAGTTTGGCGGGAGGGCAGCGCGAGCAGTACTTC. This gives the protein CASSLAGGQREQYF.

CDR3 coding DNA: TGTGCCAGCAGCCTTAGCGGGAGGGCCTACAATGAGCAGTTCTTC. Protein product: CASSLSGRAYNEQFF. The V call is TRBV7-2, the J call TRBJ2-1, with 11 bases that match TRBD2. Germline trimming cut 5 bases from V and 2 bases from J; bases unmatched to any gene: 2. Germline values: CDR1 SGHTA, CDR2 FQGNSA. The length of the CDR3 is 15 residues.